The rows below give T cell receptor beta chains drawn from one sample of a study of response to subunit inactivated influenza vaccine. MiXCR was run by TCRdb on the RT-PCR reads, yielding one entry per CDR3 protein. The data contain hundreds of thousands of distinct CDR3 sequences, approximately 18% of them singletons. This sample comprised PBMCs from blood, obtained 5 to 6 days after vaccination. The source is a man aged 50 to 60 who received an inactivated influenza vaccine. Each CDR3 is given with its conserved first and last residue. The D gene is left open where the match is weak. Clone size is stated in some rows and not others, as once, few, many or a class when expanded.

d_call: TRBD2; clone_size: few; j_call: TRBJ2-3; v_call: TRBV9; cdr3_nt: TGTGCCAGCAGCTCGACTAGCGGGCCCGATCCGCAGTATTTT; cdr3_aa: CASSSTSGPDPQYF
d_call: NA; clone_size: few; j_call: TRBJ2-1; v_call: TRBV20-1; cdr3_nt: TGCAGTGCTAGACCAACAGGGAGCTCCTACAATGAGCAGTTCTTC; cdr3_aa: CSARPTGSSYNEQFF
d_call: NA; clone_size: NA; j_call: TRBJ2-5; v_call: TRBV7-9; cdr3_nt: TGTGCCAGCAGGGATCCCCTGAGTGAGACCCAGTACTTC; cdr3_aa: CASRDPLSETQYF
d_call: NA; clone_size: NA; j_call: TRBJ2-1; v_call: TRBV9; cdr3_nt: TGTGCCAGCAGCCCCGGTGGGGGAAGGGGCAATGAGCAGTTCTTC; cdr3_aa: CASSPGGGRGNEQFF
d_call: NA; clone_size: many; j_call: TRBJ1-6; v_call: TRBV20-1; cdr3_nt: TGCAGTGCGCCCGTTGGAGGGATCGATTCACCCCTCCACTTT; cdr3_aa: CSAPVGGIDSPLHF
d_call: TRBD2; clone_size: few; j_call: TRBJ2-3; v_call: TRBV20-1; cdr3_nt: TGCAGTGCTAGAGCCGCCGGGCGGGAGTTTGTCCCAGATACGCAGTATTTT; cdr3_aa: CSARAAGREFVPDTQYF
d_call: NA; clone_size: few; j_call: TRBJ2-2; v_call: TRBV20-1; cdr3_nt: TGCAGTGCTAGAGTACCCGGAGCTCTCACCGGGGAGCTGTTTTTT; cdr3_aa: CSARVPGALTGELFF
d_call: NA; clone_size: NA; j_call: TRBJ2-5; v_call: TRBV20-1; cdr3_nt: TGCAGTGCTAGAGTACCGGGCTGGGGAGAGACCCAGTACTTC; cdr3_aa: CSARVPGWGETQYF
d_call: NA; clone_size: many; j_call: TRBJ2-7; v_call: TRBV10-1; cdr3_nt: TGTGCCAGCAGTCCCGGGTCGTCCTACGAGCAGTACTTC; cdr3_aa: CASSPGSSYEQYF
d_call: NA; clone_size: few; j_call: TRBJ1-2; v_call: TRBV5-1; cdr3_nt: TGCGCCAGCAGCTTGGATGAGGCAGGAGACTATGGCTACACCTTC; cdr3_aa: CASSLDEAGDYGYTF
d_call: TRBD2; clone_size: many; j_call: TRBJ2-7; v_call: TRBV6-1; cdr3_nt: TGTGCCAGCAGACGGCTAGCGGGGATCTACGAGCAGTACTTC; cdr3_aa: CASRRLAGIYEQYF
d_call: NA; clone_size: NA; j_call: TRBJ1-2; v_call: TRBV29-1; cdr3_nt: TGCAGCGTTGATCCCACAGGGTTGAATGGCTACACCTTC; cdr3_aa: CSVDPTGLNGYTF
d_call: TRBD2; clone_size: few; j_call: TRBJ2-3; v_call: TRBV7-6; cdr3_nt: TGTGCCAGCAGCTTAGACGGGACTAGCCGAGGCACAGATACGCAGTATTTT; cdr3_aa: CASSLDGTSRGTDTQYF
d_call: NA; clone_size: few; j_call: TRBJ1-6; v_call: TRBV6-1; cdr3_nt: TGTGCCAGCAGTGAAGGGACCTCGGCATCACCCCTCCACTTT; cdr3_aa: CASSEGTSASPLHF
d_call: NA; clone_size: many; j_call: TRBJ2-1; v_call: TRBV4-3; cdr3_nt: TGTGCCAGCAGCCCGGGACGTAGCTCCTACAATGAGCAGTTCTTC; cdr3_aa: CASSPGRSSYNEQFF
d_call: NA; clone_size: few; j_call: TRBJ1-5; v_call: TRBV6-2/TRBV6-3; cdr3_nt: TGTGCCAGCAGTTACTCCACGGAGATGCATTTT; cdr3_aa: CASSYSTEMHF
d_call: TRBD1; clone_size: NA; j_call: TRBJ2-1; v_call: TRBV10-3; cdr3_nt: TGTGCCATCAGTGAGGGACAGGGCTGGGGGTCCTACAATGAGCAGTTCTTC; cdr3_aa: CAISEGQGWGSYNEQFF
d_call: NA; clone_size: few; j_call: TRBJ2-2; v_call: TRBV5-1; cdr3_nt: TGCGCCAGCACCCCCGACGCAGTCGGCACCGGGGAGCTGTTTTTT; cdr3_aa: CASTPDAVGTGELFF
d_call: NA; clone_size: few; j_call: TRBJ1-3; v_call: TRBV10-3; cdr3_nt: TGTGCCATCAGTTCGATGGGGTACACTGGAAACACCATATATTTT; cdr3_aa: CAISSMGYTGNTIYF
d_call: NA; clone_size: few; j_call: TRBJ2-2; v_call: TRBV4-3; cdr3_nt: TGCGCCAGCAGCCAAACTAGAGCCGGGGAGCTGTTTTTT; cdr3_aa: CASSQTRAGELFF
d_call: TRBD1; clone_size: NA; j_call: TRBJ2-2; v_call: TRBV5-6; cdr3_nt: TGTGCCAGCAGAGCAGGAGGACAGGGTATCTCCGGGGAGCTGTTTTTT; cdr3_aa: CASRAGGQGISGELFF
d_call: NA; clone_size: NA; j_call: TRBJ1-1; v_call: TRBV5-5; cdr3_nt: TGTGCCAGCAGTCAGGAGGCCAGGGTCCAACTGTACACTGAAGCTTTCTTT; cdr3_aa: CASSQEARVQLYTEAFF
d_call: TRBD1; clone_size: NA; j_call: TRBJ2-5; v_call: TRBV7-9; cdr3_nt: TGTGCCAGCAGCCCGTACACAGGGGTAGAGACCCAGTACTTC; cdr3_aa: CASSPYTGVETQYF
d_call: TRBD2; clone_size: NA; j_call: TRBJ2-5; v_call: TRBV9; cdr3_nt: TGTGCCAGCAGCCCAAGAGGACTAGCGATGGAGACCCAGTACTTC; cdr3_aa: CASSPRGLAMETQYF
d_call: TRBD1; clone_size: NA; j_call: TRBJ2-3; v_call: TRBV24-1; cdr3_nt: TGTGCCACCAGTGACCCCGGAGCAGGGGGTGCAGATACGCAGTATTTT; cdr3_aa: CATSDPGAGGADTQYF
d_call: TRBD1; clone_size: few; j_call: TRBJ1-2; v_call: TRBV28; cdr3_nt: TGTGCCAGCAGTCTCGTTCCGGGACAGGGGAACTATGGCTACACCTTC; cdr3_aa: CASSLVPGQGNYGYTF
d_call: NA; clone_size: few; j_call: TRBJ2-1; v_call: TRBV29-1; cdr3_nt: TGCAGCGTGGGGGTTTTGAGCTCCTACAATGAGCAGTTCTTC; cdr3_aa: CSVGVLSSYNEQFF
d_call: NA; clone_size: few; j_call: TRBJ1-1; v_call: TRBV29-1; cdr3_nt: TGCAGCGGTCACAGGAACACTGAAGCTTTCTTT; cdr3_aa: CSGHRNTEAFF
d_call: TRBD1; clone_size: few; j_call: TRBJ1-6; v_call: TRBV6-1; cdr3_nt: TGTGCCAGCAGCCTTACCGGGACAGGGACGAGCTCCTATAATTCACCCCTCCACTTT; cdr3_aa: CASSLTGTGTSSYNSPLHF
d_call: NA; clone_size: few; j_call: TRBJ2-3; v_call: TRBV5-6; cdr3_nt: TGTGCCAGCAGCTACCCCGTTGCCGACACGGGCACAGATACGCAGTATTTT; cdr3_aa: CASSYPVADTGTDTQYF
d_call: TRBD2; clone_size: few; j_call: TRBJ2-5; v_call: TRBV10-3; cdr3_nt: TGTGCCATCAGTGAGTCACTAGCGGTCTCAGAAGAGACCCAGTACTTC; cdr3_aa: CAISESLAVSEETQYF
d_call: TRBD1; clone_size: NA; j_call: TRBJ2-7; v_call: TRBV30; cdr3_nt: TGTGCCTGGAGCCATGGGACAGGCATCTACGAGCAGTACTTC; cdr3_aa: CAWSHGTGIYEQYF
d_call: TRBD1; clone_size: few; j_call: TRBJ2-1; v_call: TRBV7-8; cdr3_nt: TGTGCCAGCAGCTTAACAGGGGGAGTCAATGAGCAGTTCTTC; cdr3_aa: CASSLTGGVNEQFF
d_call: NA; clone_size: NA; j_call: TRBJ1-1; v_call: TRBV5-1; cdr3_nt: TGCGCCAGCAGCTCCTCGGCCACAATGAACACTGAAGCTTTCTTT; cdr3_aa: CASSSSATMNTEAFF